Here is one T cell receptor (beta chain) with its context. This clonotype was detected only a few times. Its antigen specificity is not known. Per-base quality was not reported, and no clone a single base away is much larger than it. As encoded in the germline V gene, CDR1 is LGHNA while CDR2 is YNFKEQ. There are 18 amino acids in the CDR3, from cysteine to phenylalanine inclusive. Only the CDR3 region is kept as DNA, spanning 54 bases read in frame from base 1. At the junction V is shortened by 0 bases and J by 2 bases; bases outside the gene matches: 11. Library creation used 5' RACE. TCRdb lists the instrument as Illumina MiSeq. The public sequencing data were trimmed at Q25 with fastp and processed into clonotypes with MiXCR by TCRdb, which kept only in-frame beta chains. Rows are unified per CDR3 protein, each entry keeping the most common DNA and genes. Within this sample are around 63,000 distinct CDR3 sequences, with around 16% of them counted one time only. About 4.7% of the sample is in the top ten clones.

This sample was included in a study of T cells of healthy individuals listed by TCRdb under 2018. The TCR originated in a human donor in good health. The chain joins TRBV4-2 to TRBJ2-3; 7 central nucleotides agree with TRBD2. This receptor has the CDR3 CASSQDGPLAVTTDTQYF. The sequenced DNA is TGTGCCAGCAGCCAAGATGGGCCGCTAGCGGTGACCACAGATACGCAGTATTTT.